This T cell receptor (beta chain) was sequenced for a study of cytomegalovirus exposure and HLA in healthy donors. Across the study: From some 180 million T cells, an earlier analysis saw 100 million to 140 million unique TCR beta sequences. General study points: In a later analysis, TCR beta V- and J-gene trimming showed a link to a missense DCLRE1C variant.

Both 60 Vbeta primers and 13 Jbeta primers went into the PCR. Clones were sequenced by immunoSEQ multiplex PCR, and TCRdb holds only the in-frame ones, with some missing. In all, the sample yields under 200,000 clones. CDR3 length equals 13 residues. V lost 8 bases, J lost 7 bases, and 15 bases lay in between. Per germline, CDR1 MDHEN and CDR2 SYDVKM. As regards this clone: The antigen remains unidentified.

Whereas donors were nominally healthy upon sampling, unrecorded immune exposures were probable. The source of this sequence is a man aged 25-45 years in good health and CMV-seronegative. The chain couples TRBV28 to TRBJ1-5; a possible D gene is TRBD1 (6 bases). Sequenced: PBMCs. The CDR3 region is CASQGTGRQPQHF. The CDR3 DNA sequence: TGTGCCAGCCAAGGAACAGGGCGACAGCCCCAGCATTTT.